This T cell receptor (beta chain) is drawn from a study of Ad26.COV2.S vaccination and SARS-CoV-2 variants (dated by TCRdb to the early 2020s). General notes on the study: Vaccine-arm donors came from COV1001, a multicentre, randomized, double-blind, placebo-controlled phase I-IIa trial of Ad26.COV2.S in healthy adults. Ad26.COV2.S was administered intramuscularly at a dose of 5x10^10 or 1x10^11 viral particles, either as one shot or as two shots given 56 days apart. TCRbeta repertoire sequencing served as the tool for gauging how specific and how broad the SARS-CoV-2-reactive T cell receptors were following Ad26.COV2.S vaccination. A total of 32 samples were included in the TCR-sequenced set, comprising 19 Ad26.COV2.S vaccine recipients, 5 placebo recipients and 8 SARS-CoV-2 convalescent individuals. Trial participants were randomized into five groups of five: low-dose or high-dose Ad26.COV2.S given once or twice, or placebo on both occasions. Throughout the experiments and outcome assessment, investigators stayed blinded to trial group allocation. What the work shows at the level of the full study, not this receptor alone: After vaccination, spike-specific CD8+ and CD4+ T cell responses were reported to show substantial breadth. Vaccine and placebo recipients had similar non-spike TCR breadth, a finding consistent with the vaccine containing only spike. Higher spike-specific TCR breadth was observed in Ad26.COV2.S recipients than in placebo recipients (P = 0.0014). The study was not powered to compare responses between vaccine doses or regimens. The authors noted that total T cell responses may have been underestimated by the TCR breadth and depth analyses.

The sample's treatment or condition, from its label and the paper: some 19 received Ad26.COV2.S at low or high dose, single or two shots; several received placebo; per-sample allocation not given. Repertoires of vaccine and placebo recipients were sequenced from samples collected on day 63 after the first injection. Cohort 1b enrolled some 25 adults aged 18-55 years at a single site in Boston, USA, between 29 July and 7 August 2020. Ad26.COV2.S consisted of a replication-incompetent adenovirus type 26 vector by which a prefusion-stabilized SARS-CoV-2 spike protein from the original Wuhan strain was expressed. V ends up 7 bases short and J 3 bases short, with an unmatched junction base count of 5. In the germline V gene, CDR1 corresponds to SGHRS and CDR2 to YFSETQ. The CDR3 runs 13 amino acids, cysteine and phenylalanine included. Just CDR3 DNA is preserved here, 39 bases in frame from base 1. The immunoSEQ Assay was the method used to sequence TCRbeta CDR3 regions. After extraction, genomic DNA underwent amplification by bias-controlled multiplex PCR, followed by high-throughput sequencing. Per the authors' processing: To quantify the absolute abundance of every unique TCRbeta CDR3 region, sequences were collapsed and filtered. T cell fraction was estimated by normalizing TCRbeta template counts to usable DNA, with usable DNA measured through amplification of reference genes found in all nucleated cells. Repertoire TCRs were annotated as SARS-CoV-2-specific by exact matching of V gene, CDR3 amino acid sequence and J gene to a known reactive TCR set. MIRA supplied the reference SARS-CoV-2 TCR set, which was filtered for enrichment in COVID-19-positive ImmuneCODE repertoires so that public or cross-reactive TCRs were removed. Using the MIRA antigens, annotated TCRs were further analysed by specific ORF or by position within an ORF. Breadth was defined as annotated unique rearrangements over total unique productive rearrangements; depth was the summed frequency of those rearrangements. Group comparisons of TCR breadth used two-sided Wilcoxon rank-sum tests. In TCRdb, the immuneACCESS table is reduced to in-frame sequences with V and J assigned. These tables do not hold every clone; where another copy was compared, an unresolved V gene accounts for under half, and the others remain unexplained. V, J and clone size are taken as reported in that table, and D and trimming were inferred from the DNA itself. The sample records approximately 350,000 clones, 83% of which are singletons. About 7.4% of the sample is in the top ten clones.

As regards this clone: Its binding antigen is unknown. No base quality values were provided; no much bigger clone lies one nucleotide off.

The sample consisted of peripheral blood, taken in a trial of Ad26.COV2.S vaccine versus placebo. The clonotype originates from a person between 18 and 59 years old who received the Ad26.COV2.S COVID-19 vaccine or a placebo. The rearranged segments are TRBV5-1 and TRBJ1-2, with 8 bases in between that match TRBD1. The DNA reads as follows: TGCGCCAGCCGGACAGGGAATTACTATGGCTACACCTTC. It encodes CASRTGNYYGYTF.